The rows below give T cell receptor beta chains drawn from one sample of a study of shared clonotypes between healthy human individuals. Repertoires were generated with immunoSEQ multiplex PCR, while TCRdb's copy carries only in-frame clones and drops some. Counted here are about 2.5 million clones, just under 95% occurring once; the ten biggest clones make up 0.37%. Sequencing was carried out using naive CD4+ T cells from PBMCs. Receptors were obtained from a man aged 18 to 29 in good health. Some clones in this sample may be carry-over from other donors' samples. CDR3s include the opening cysteine and the closing phenylalanine or tryptophan. The D gene is left open where the match is weak. Only part of the rows carry a size: once, few, many, or a class if the clone is expanded.

J gene | D gene | V gene | clone size | CDR3 DNA | CDR3 protein
TRBJ1-1 | NA | TRBV19 | NA | TGTGCCAGTAGTATAGGTTCTCGGCGGAACACTGAAGCTTTCTTT | CASSIGSRRNTEAFF
TRBJ1-4 | NA | TRBV5-1 | NA | TGCGCCAGCAGCTTGAGGACTACACAGGAAAAACTGTTTTTT | CASSLRTTQEKLFF
TRBJ1-5 | NA | TRBV18 | once | TGTGCCAGCTCACCCTCCCTCAATCAGCCCCAGCATTTT | CASSPSLNQPQHF
TRBJ1-1 | NA | TRBV5-1 | few | TGCGCCAGCAGCTTGGACGGAACCGGAGGAGCTTTCTTT | CASSLDGTGGAFF
TRBJ1-4 | TRBD1 | TRBV4-2 | NA | TGTGCCAGCAGCCAAGGGACAGGGGTTAATGAAAAACTGTTTTTT | CASSQGTGVNEKLFF
TRBJ2-7 | NA | TRBV7-3 | NA | TGTGCCAGCAGCACCCTTCGCTACGAGCAGTACTTC | CASSTLRYEQYF
TRBJ2-5 | TRBD1 | TRBV4-2 | NA | TGTGCCAGCAGCCAAGATTTGGCGGGACAGGGGGGCCGAGAGACCCAGTACTTC | CASSQDLAGQGGRETQYF
TRBJ1-1 | TRBD1 | TRBV10-3 | NA | TGTGCCATCAGTGAGGGACAGGGGAGCACTGAAGCTTTCTTT | CAISEGQGSTEAFF
TRBJ1-1 | NA | TRBV10-1 | few | TGCGCCAGCAGCTTGACAAAGAACACTGAAGCTTTCTTT | CASSLTKNTEAFF
TRBJ2-5 | TRBD1 | TRBV28 | once | TGTGCCAGCAAGACCCTCTCAGGGGGCCGGGAGACCCAGTACTTC | CASKTLSGGRETQYF
TRBJ1-4 | NA | TRBV30 | NA | TGTGCCTTCTCGGGAGACGATAACGAAAAACTGTTTTTT | CAFSGDDNEKLFF
TRBJ2-7 | NA | TRBV28 | NA | TGTGCCAGCAGTCTCGACCAAGAGAGGCGCGAGCAGTACTTC | CASSLDQERREQYF
TRBJ2-4 | TRBD1 | TRBV19 | NA | TGTGCCAGTAGTATATCCGACTGGGACAGGGGGCCTGGCAAAAACATTCAGTACTTC | CASSISDWDRGPGKNIQYF
TRBJ2-1 | NA | TRBV30 | NA | TGTGCCTGGAGAGGGTTGGGGAATGAGCAGTTCTTC | CAWRGLGNEQFF
TRBJ2-1 | NA | TRBV9 | NA | TGTGCCAGCAGCGGCGATTCTAGCTTAGCTACTGAGCAGTTCTTC | CASSGDSSLATEQFF
TRBJ2-7 | NA | TRBV29-1 | NA | TGCAGCGTTGACCACCCCCCCTACGAGCAGTACTTC | CSVDHPPYEQYF
TRBJ2-7 | NA | TRBV12-1 | NA | TGTGCCAGCAGCGATGGGACTAGCGTGAGAGGAGAGCAGTACTTC | CASSDGTSVRGEQYF
TRBJ2-6 | NA | TRBV9 | NA | TGTGCCAGCAGCAGCCGGACAACCTCTGGGGCCAACGTCCTGACTTTC | CASSSRTTSGANVLTF
TRBJ2-7 | TRBD2 | TRBV4-3 | NA | TGCGCCAGCAGCCGAGTACCGGGACTAGCGGGAACCGAGCAGTACTTC | CASSRVPGLAGTEQYF
TRBJ2-2 | TRBD2 | TRBV27 | NA | TGTGCCAGTCGAGGGCTAGCGGCGAACACCGGGGAGCTGTTTTTT | CASRGLAANTGELFF
TRBJ1-3 | NA | TRBV6-5 | NA | TGTGCCAGCAGCTATAAAGCCGGCGGGGGAAACACCATATATTTT | CASSYKAGGGNTIYF
TRBJ2-1 | NA | TRBV5-1 | NA | TGCGCCAGCAGCTCCATGGGCGGGATAAACAATGAGCAGTTCTTC | CASSSMGGINNEQFF
TRBJ2-2 | NA | TRBV29-1 | NA | TGCAGCGCAAAACGGGACCCGAACACCGGGGAGCTGTTTTTT | CSAKRDPNTGELFF
TRBJ2-3 | NA | TRBV7-2 | NA | TGTGCCAGCAGCTTTAGGGGCCCGGCTGCGCGGAGGGTGACAGATACGCAGTATTTT | CASSFRGPAARRVTDTQYF
TRBJ2-7 | NA | TRBV5-1 | NA | TGCGCCAGCAGCATGGGCTCCTCAGGCTCCTACGAGCAGTACTTC | CASSMGSSGSYEQYF
TRBJ2-7 | NA | TRBV7-2 | NA | TGTGCCAGCAGCTTTCGGGCAGGGCTAATTTACGAGCAGTACTTC | CASSFRAGLIYEQYF
TRBJ2-7 | TRBD1 | TRBV5-1 | NA | TGCGCCAGCAGAGGGACAGGGGTCCTGAACGAGCAGTACTTC | CASRGTGVLNEQYF
TRBJ2-5 | NA | TRBV18 | NA | TGTGCCAGCTCACCACCCGCAGGGGCGATACAAGAGACCCAGTACTTC | CASSPPAGAIQETQYF
TRBJ1-1 | NA | TRBV5-1 | many | TGCGCCAGCAGCTTGGTAGTGAACACTGAAGCTTTCTTT | CASSLVVNTEAFF
TRBJ2-7 | NA | TRBV9 | NA | TGTGCCAGCAGCGCCCTAGGGGCCCCCGGCGAGCAGTACTTC | CASSALGAPGEQYF
TRBJ2-3 | NA | TRBV6-5 | NA | TGTGCCAGCAGTTACCGTGGTGGGCCCAGCACAGATACGCAGTATTTT | CASSYRGGPSTDTQYF
TRBJ2-5 | TRBD1 | TRBV18 | NA | TGTGCCAGCTCACTCTTTCGACAGGGCCAAGAGACCCAGTACTTC | CASSLFRQGQETQYF
TRBJ2-7 | NA | TRBV19 | once | TGTGCCAGTAGTAAGACAGACAAGTCCTACGAGCAGTACTTC | CASSKTDKSYEQYF
TRBJ1-3 | TRBD1 | TRBV5-6 | many | TGTGCCAGCAGCTTGGCCGGGACAGGGAAGTCTGGAAACACCATATATTTT | CASSLAGTGKSGNTIYF
TRBJ1-2 | NA | TRBV28 | NA | TGTGCCAGCAGTTTAGGGGGGAGGTACAACTATGGCTACACCTTC | CASSLGGRYNYGYTF
TRBJ2-2 | TRBD1 | TRBV7-2 | NA | TGTGCCAGCAGCCCGCGGACAGGGGGCATCGGGGAGCTGTTTTTT | CASSPRTGGIGELFF
TRBJ2-1 | TRBD1 | TRBV27 | NA | TGTGCCAGCAGTTTCACCCTCAGTCCGGGACAGGGGGCGGTCTACAATGAGCAGTTCTTC | CASSFTLSPGQGAVYNEQFF
TRBJ2-3 | NA | TRBV10-3 | NA | TGTGCCGTAACTAGCACAGATACGCAGTATTTT | CAVTSTDTQYF
TRBJ1-5 | NA | TRBV7-9 | NA | TGTGCCAGCAGCGGGGGGGCAGGGCTTTATAGCAATCAGCCCCAGCATTTT | CASSGGAGLYSNQPQHF
TRBJ2-3 | TRBD1 | TRBV5-4 | NA | TGTGCCAGCAGCGATGGGACAGCCACAGATACGCAGTATTTT | CASSDGTATDTQYF
TRBJ2-3 | NA | TRBV7-9 | NA | TGTGCCAGCAGCGTGAGACTCCCAAAGGCCACAGATACGCAGTATTTT | CASSVRLPKATDTQYF
TRBJ2-7 | NA | TRBV5-1 | once | TGCGCCAGCAGCTTGGCCCCGGGGGCTAACTACGAGCAGTACTTC | CASSLAPGANYEQYF
TRBJ2-1 | TRBD1 | TRBV5-4 | NA | TGTGCCAGTACCGGGACAGGGATGCGGGAGCAGTTCTTC | CASTGTGMREQFF
TRBJ1-2 | NA | TRBV5-8 | NA | TGTGCCAGCAGCTTGGGGCAGAACTATGGCTACACCTTC | CASSLGQNYGYTF
TRBJ2-3 | NA | TRBV18 | NA | TGTGCCAGCTCACCACCCCAGGGTATGGGCACAGATACGCAGTATTTT | CASSPPQGMGTDTQYF
TRBJ2-2 | TRBD2 | TRBV27 | few | TGTGCCAGCAAAGGACTAGCGTTCACCGGGGAGCTGTTTTTT | CASKGLAFTGELFF
TRBJ2-5 | NA | TRBV30 | NA | TGTGCCTGGAGGTTGGAGACCCAGTACTTC | CAWRLETQYF
TRBJ1-1 | NA | TRBV7-9 | NA | TGTGCCAGCAGCTTAGGATCAGAAAACACTGAAGCTTTCTTT | CASSLGSENTEAFF
TRBJ2-7 | NA | TRBV28 | NA | TGTGCCAGCAGTTTAGTCTCAGACTTCTACGAGCAGTACTTC | CASSLVSDFYEQYF
TRBJ1-5 | NA | TRBV28 | once | TGTGCCAGCAGCATTATTGTGGCAGACATTCAGCCCCAGCATTTT | CASSIIVADIQPQHF
TRBJ2-7 | NA | TRBV6-1 | NA | TGTGCCAGCACATTGGACCACTACGAGCAGTACTTC | CASTLDHYEQYF
TRBJ1-1 | NA | TRBV28 | NA | TGTGCCAGCAGTTTATTAGGGGGAACCCTTAACGCTGAAGCTTTCTTT | CASSLLGGTLNAEAFF
TRBJ2-1 | NA | TRBV7-9 | few | TGTGCCAGCAGCCCACTAGACTCCTACAATGAGCAGTTCTTC | CASSPLDSYNEQFF
TRBJ1-2 | NA | TRBV4-2 | few | TGTGCCAGCAGCCAAGAGGTAGCCGGAACAGGGCATGGCTACACCTTC | CASSQEVAGTGHGYTF